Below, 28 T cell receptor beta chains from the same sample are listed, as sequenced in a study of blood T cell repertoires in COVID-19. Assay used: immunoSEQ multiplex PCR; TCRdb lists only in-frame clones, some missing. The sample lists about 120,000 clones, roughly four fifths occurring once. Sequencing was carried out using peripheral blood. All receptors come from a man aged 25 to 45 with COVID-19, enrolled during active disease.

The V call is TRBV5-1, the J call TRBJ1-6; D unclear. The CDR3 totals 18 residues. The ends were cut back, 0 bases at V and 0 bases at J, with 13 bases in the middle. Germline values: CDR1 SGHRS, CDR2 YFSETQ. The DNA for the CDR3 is TGCGCCAGCAGCTTGGTGGGCCTGTCCCCCTCCTATAATTCACCCCTCCACTTT. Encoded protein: CASSLVGLSPSYNSPLHF.

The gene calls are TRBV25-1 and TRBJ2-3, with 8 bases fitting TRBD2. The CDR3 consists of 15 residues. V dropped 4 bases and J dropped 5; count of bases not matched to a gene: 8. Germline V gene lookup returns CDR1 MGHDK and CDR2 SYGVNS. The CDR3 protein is CASSVPGLGIDTQYF. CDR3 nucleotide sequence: TGTGCCAGCAGTGTCCCGGGACTAGGAATAGATACGCAGTATTTT.

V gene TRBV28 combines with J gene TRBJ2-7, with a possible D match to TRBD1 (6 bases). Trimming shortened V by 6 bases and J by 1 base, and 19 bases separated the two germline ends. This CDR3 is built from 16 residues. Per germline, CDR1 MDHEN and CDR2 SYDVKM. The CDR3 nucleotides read TGTGCCAGCAGCTACGAACAGGGTTTTCCGTCCTACGAGCAGTACTTC. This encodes CASSYEQGFPSYEQYF.

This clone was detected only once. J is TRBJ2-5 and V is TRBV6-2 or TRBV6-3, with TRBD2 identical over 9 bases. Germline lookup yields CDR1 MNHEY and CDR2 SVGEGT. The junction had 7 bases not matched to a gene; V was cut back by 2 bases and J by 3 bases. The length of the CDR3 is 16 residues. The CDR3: CASSYVLSSGEETQYF. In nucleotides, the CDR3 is TGTGCCAGCAGTTACGTACTGTCTAGCGGGGAAGAGACCCAGTACTTC.

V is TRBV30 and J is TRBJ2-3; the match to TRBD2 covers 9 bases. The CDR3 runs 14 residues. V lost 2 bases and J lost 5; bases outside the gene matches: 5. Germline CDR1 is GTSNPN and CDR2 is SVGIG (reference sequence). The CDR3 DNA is TGTGCCTGGAGTCTAGCGGGGTTCGGAGATACGCAGTATTTT. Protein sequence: CAWSLAGFGDTQYF.

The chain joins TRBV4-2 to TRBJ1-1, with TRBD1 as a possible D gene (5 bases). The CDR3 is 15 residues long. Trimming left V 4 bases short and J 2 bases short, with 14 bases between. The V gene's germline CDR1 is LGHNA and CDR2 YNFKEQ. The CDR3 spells CASSRPGLQNTEAFF. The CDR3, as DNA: TGTGCCAGCAGCCGGCCGGGACTGCAAAACACTGAAGCTTTCTTT.

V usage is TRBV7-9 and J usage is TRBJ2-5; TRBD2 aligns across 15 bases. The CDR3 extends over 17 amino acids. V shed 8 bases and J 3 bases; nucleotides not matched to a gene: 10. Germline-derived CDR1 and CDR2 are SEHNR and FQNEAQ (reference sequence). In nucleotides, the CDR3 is TGTGCCAGCTCCGGGACTAGCGGGAGGAATATAGAAGAGACCCAGTACTTC. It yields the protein CASSGTSGRNIEETQYF.

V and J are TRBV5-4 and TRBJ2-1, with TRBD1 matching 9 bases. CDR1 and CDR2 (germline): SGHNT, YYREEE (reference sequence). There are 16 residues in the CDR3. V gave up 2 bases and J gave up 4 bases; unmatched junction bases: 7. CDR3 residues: CASSLPGTGLYNEQFF. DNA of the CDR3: TGTGCCAGCAGCTTACCCGGGACAGGGCTTTACAATGAGCAGTTCTTC.

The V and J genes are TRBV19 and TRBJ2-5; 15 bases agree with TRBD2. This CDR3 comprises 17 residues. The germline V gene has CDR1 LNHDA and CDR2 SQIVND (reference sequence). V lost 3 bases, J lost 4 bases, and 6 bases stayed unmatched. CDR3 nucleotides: TGTGCCAGTAGTATTGGACTAGCGGGAGGGCCGGGAGAGACCCAGTACTTC. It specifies CASSIGLAGGPGETQYF.

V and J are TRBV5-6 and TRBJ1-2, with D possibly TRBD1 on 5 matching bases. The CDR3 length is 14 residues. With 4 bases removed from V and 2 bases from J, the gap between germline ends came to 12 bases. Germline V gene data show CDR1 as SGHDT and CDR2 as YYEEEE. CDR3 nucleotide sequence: TGTGCCAGCAGCCCAAACCCAGGGAACTATGGCTACACCTTC. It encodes CASSPNPGNYGYTF. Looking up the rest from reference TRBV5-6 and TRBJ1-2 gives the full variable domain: DAGVTQSPTHLIKTRGQQVTLRCSPKSGHDTVSWYQQALGQGPQFIFQYYEEEERQRGNFPDRFSGHQFPNYSSELNVNALLLGDSALYLCASSPNPGNYGYTFGSGTRLTVV.

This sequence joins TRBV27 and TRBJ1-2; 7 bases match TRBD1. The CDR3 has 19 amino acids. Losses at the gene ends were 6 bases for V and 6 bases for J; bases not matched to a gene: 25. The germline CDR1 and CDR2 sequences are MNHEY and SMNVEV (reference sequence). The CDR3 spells CASSYPPPRDSVQPHGYTF. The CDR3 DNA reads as TGTGCCAGCAGCTACCCCCCGCCCCGGGACAGTGTACAACCCCATGGCTACACCTTC.

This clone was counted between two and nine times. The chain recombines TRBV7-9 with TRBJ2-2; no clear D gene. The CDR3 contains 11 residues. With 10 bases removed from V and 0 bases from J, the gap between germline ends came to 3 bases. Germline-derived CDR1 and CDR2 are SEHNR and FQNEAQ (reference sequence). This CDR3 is CATTNTGELFF. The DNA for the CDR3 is TGTGCCACCACGAACACCGGGGAGCTGTTTTTT.

The CDR3: CASSPQEGGTDTQYF. For the CDR3, the DNA is TGCGCCAGCAGCCCCCAGGAGGGCGGAACAGATACGCAGTATTTT. The chain recombines TRBV5-1 with TRBJ2-3; tentatively, D is TRBD2 (6 bases). Germline V CDR1 and CDR2: SGHRS, YFSETQ. V dropped 4 bases and J dropped 3 bases, with 15 bases sitting between them. This CDR3 is 15 amino acids long.

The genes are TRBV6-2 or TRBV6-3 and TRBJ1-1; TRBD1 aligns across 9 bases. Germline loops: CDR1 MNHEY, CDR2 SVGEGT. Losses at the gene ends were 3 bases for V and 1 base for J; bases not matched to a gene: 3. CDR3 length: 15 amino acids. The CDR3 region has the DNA TGTGCCAGCAGTTATGCGGGACAGGGGAACACTGAAGCTTTCTTT. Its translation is CASSYAGQGNTEAFF.

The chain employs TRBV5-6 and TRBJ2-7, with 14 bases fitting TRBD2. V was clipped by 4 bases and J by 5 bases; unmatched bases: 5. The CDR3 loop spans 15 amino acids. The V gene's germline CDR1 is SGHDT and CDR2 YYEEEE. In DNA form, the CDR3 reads TGTGCCAGCAGCCCCGGGACTAGCGGGAGACACGAGCAGTACTTC. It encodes CASSPGTSGRHEQYF.

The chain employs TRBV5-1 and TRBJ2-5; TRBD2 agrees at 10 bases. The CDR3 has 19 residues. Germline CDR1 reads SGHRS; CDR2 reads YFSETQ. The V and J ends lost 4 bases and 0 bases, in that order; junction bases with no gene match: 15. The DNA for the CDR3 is TGCGCCAGCAGCCCGACGCCGGCGCTAGCGGGAGATTACCAAGAGACCCAGTACTTC. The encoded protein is CASSPTPALAGDYQETQYF. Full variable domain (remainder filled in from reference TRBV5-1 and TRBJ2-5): KAGVTQTPRYLIKTRGQQVTLSCSPISGHRSVSWYQQTPGQGLQFLFEYFSETQRNKGNFPGRFSGRQFSNSRSEMNVSTLELGDSALYLCASSPTPALAGDYQETQYFGPGTRLLVL.

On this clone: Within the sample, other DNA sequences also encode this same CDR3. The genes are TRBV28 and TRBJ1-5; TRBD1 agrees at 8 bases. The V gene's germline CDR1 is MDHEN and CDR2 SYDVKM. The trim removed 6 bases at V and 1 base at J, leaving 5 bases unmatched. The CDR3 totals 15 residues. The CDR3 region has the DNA TGTGCCAGCAGAACAGGGGGTCGGAGCAATCAGCCCCAGCATTTT. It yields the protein CASRTGGRSNQPQHF.

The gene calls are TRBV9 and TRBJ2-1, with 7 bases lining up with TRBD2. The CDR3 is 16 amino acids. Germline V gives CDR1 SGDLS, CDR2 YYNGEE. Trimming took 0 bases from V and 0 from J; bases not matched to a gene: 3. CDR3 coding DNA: TGTGCCAGCAGCGTAGTAGCGGGTAGCTCCTACAATGAGCAGTTCTTC. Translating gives CASSVVAGSSYNEQFF.

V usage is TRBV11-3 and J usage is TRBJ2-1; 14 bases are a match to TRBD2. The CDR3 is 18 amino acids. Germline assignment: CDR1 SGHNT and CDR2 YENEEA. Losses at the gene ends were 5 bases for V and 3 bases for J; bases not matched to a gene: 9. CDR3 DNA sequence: TGTGCCAGCAGCCCACGGACTAGCGGGGGGAAAAACTACAATGAGCAGTTCTTC. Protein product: CASSPRTSGGKNYNEQFF.

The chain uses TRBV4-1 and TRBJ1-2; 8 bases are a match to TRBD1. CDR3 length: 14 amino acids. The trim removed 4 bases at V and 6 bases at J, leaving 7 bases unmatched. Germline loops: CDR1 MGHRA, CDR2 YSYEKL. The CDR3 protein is CASSPLGTGHGYTF. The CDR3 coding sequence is TGCGCCAGCAGCCCCCTAGGGACAGGCCATGGCTACACCTTC.

The CDR3 loop is CSVDEAQDTQYF. The CDR3 region has the DNA TGCAGCGTTGACGAGGCACAAGATACGCAGTATTTT. This chain uses TRBV29-1 with TRBJ2-3; D is undetermined. With 3 bases removed from V and 5 bases from J, the gap between germline ends came to 9 bases. Germline loops: CDR1 SQVTM, CDR2 ANQGSEA. The CDR3 spans 12 residues.

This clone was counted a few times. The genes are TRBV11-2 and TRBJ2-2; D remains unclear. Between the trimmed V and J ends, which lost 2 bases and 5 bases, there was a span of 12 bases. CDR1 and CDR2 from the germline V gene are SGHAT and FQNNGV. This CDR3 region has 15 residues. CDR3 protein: CASSLSESETGELFF. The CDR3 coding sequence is TGTGCCAGCAGCTTAAGCGAAAGCGAGACCGGGGAGCTGTTTTTT.

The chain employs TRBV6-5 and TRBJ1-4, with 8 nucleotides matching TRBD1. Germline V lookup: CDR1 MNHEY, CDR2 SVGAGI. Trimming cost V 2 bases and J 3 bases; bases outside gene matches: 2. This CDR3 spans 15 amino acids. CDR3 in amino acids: CASSYRTGSNEKLFF. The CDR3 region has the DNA TGTGCCAGCAGTTACAGGACAGGGTCTAATGAAAAACTGTTTTTT.

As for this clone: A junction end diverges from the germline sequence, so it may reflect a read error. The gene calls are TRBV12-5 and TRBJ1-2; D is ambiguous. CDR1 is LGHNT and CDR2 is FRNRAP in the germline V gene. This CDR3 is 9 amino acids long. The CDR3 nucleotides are TGTGCTAGTGGTTTGGGCCCTATCTTC. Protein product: CASGLGPIF.

The CDR3: CASSSGRLETQYF. CDR3 DNA: TGTGCCAGCAGCTCTGGGAGGCTAGAGACCCAGTACTTC. V usage is TRBV11-3 and J usage is TRBJ2-5; a weak D match, TRBD2 (6 bases). The germline V gene has CDR1 SGHNT and CDR2 YENEEA. The CDR3 totals 13 residues. Trimming stripped 4 bases from V and 4 bases from J, with 10 bases between.

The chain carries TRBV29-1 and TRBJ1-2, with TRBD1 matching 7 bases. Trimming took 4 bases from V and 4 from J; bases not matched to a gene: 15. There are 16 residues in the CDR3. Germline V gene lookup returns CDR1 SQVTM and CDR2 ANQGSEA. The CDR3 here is CSVGGDSVPFAYGYTF. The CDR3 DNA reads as TGCAGCGTTGGAGGGGACAGCGTTCCATTCGCCTATGGCTACACCTTC.

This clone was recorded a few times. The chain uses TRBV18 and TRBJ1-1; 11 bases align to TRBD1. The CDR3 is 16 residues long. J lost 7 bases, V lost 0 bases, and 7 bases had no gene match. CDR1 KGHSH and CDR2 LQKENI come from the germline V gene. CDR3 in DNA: TGTGCCAGCTCACCACCCTACGGGACAGGGGGAGATGAAGCTTTCTTT. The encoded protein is CASSPPYGTGGDEAFF.

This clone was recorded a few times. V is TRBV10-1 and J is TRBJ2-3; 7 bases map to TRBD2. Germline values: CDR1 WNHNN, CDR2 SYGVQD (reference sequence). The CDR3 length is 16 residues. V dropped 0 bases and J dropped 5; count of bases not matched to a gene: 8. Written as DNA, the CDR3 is TGCGCCAGCAGTGAGTCGGTGGGGGGGAGTGGAGATACGCAGTATTTT. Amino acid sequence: CASSESVGGSGDTQYF.